The TCR beta chain described here comes from a study of control samples from healthy donors and cancer patients. This clone was found a few times. Data came from immunoSEQ multiplex PCR; TCRdb stores just in-frame clones and leaves some out. The sample shows some 150,000 clones, 93% of them seen only once. V shed 1 base and J 4 bases; nucleotides not matched to a gene: 9. The length of the CDR3 is 16 residues. Germline-derived CDR1 and CDR2 are SGHTA and FQGTGA. The sequence was obtained from a woman aged 55-70 years in good health. V gene TRBV7-3 combines with J gene TRBJ1-1, with 7 bases matching TRBD1. The sequencing input was blood. Here the CDR3 reads CASSLKDRWSSTEAFF. In nucleotides, the CDR3 is TGTGCCAGCAGCTTAAAGGACAGGTGGTCGTCCACTGAAGCTTTCTTT.